Here is one TCR beta chain with its context. This clone was seen more than once but under ten times. Its antigen has not been determined. No per-base quality is available; no much larger clone lies one base away. From alopecia areata patients, peripheral blood was collected along with lesional scalp punch biopsies. Human scalp biopsies were immediately fixed in PAXgene tissue containers. The germline V gene (reference sequence) gives CDR1 as SEHNR and CDR2 as FQNEAQ. Trimming removed 8 bases from V and 3 bases from J, leaving 7 bases between the germline ends. The CDR3 spans 12 residues, from the cysteine through the phenylalanine. Solely the CDR3 DNA is kept, with 36 bases framed from the first base. This sample is part of a study of CD8+ T cells in alopecia areata (dated by TCRdb to between 2017 and 2018). At the level of the whole study: The treated patients, all with moderate-to-severe alopecia areata, were enrolled in an open-label pilot trial of oral tofacitinib given at 5 to 10 mg twice daily. Clonality in the scalp was compared among normal scalp (n=4), patchy alopecia areata scalp (n=8), and alopecia totalis/universalis scalp (n=8). In humans, TCRbeta sequencing was performed on scalp tissue and on sorted CD4+ and CD8+ peripheral blood T cells from healthy controls and from patients with patchy or totalis/universalis alopecia areata. Biopsies were taken from tofacitinib-treated patients at baseline and at 4 and 24 weeks of treatment, and a later scalp biopsy was taken in several of the tofacitinib-treated patients. TCRbeta CDR3 regions were amplified by immunoSEQ multiplex PCR with 35 Vbeta forward and 13 Jbeta reverse primers. Tofacitinib was given for 6 to 18 months, followed by 6 months of follow-up off drug to assess delayed response and recurrence. To study T cell clonal expansion in alopecia areata, the researchers applied high-throughput TCRbeta sequencing to both the C3H/HeJ mouse model and human patients. RNA was extracted with the PAXgene miRNA kit for fixed scalp, the miRNeasy kit for PBMCs, and the RNeasy kit for mouse skin. Points the paper makes about the study in general: Unlike mouse skin, which is dominated by gammadelta T cells, normal human skin has resident alphabeta T cells that are also sequenced, and this complicates analysis of the scalp TCR repertoire. Compared with mice, TCR sequences shared between patients were less clear, possibly partly because of HLA diversity across the patient population. Compared with normal scalp, lesional scalp had higher clonality and more expanded CD8+ clones, particularly in alopecia totalis/universalis, a pattern that suggests antigenic drive.

Libraries came from the immunoSEQ multiplex PCR assay. RNA was extracted from all samples and reverse transcribed into cDNA as template for TCR sequencing. SuperScript III was used to make first-strand cDNA, primed with a 2:1 mix of oligo-dT and random hexamers. A synthetic immune receptor repertoire was used to gauge amplification bias, and whatever bias remained was removed computationally. The source study handled its data this way. After raw reads were preprocessed to remove errors, the CDR3 was defined following IMGT conventions as running from the conserved cysteine to phenylalanine. Clonality was computed as 1 minus the Shannon entropy, with the entropy normalized by log2 of the number of productive unique TCRs. Whether scalp clones were CD4 or CD8 was inferred by matching scalp TCRbeta sequences against CD4 and CD8 repertoires sorted from blood. TCRdb mirrors the immuneACCESS table, restricted to in-frame sequences. Some clones are absent from its copies; in checked studies, under half trace to an unresolved V gene, and the reason for the others is unknown. V and J calls and clone size follow that table, whereas D and trimming were derived from the DNA. The sample yields 5,900 or so clones; 50% to 75% were counted once. More than 13% of the sample goes to the ten largest clones.

Sequencing was performed on skin. The chain employs TRBV7-9 and TRBJ1-4; no D gene can be assigned with confidence. This TCR was sampled from a human donor with alopecia areata. The CDR3 here reads CASWRPNEKLFF. The nucleotide sequence is given as TGTGCCAGCTGGCGACCTAATGAAAAACTGTTTTTT.